This TCR beta chain was recorded in a study of OX40 agonist ivuxolimab in advanced cancers. About the study: The dose of intravenous ivuxolimab that patients received every 2 weeks ranged from 0.01 to 10 mg/kg. With a range of roughly 20 to 85, age averaged approximately 60 years, and around 80% were male.

This clone was found once. The antigen remains unidentified. The germline V and J ends were trimmed by 5 bases and 5 bases, with 18 bases remaining between them. This CDR3 spans 15 amino acids. Germline V gene lookup returns CDR1 MDHEN and CDR2 SYDVKM. Patients were excluded for autoimmune disease history or systemic immunosuppression. Assay: immunoSEQ multiplex PCR; the TCRdb copy retains only in-frame clones and omits some. The table records about 45,000 clones, 85% to 90% of them present only once. Whole-study results and caveats: Expanded clones tended on average to be more numerous among CD8+ T cells than CD4+.

The source is an adult with an advanced solid tumor such as melanoma, head and neck, liver or kidney cancer. The material was CD4+ or CD8+ T cells sorted from blood, obtained in a trial of the OX40 agonist ivuxolimab. The rearrangement links TRBV28 to TRBJ1-2; D may be TRBD1 (6 bases). CDR3 sequence: CASSTAPTGSYGYTF. The CDR3 DNA sequence: TGTGCCAGCAGTACGGCCCCGACAGGAAGTTATGGCTACACCTTC.